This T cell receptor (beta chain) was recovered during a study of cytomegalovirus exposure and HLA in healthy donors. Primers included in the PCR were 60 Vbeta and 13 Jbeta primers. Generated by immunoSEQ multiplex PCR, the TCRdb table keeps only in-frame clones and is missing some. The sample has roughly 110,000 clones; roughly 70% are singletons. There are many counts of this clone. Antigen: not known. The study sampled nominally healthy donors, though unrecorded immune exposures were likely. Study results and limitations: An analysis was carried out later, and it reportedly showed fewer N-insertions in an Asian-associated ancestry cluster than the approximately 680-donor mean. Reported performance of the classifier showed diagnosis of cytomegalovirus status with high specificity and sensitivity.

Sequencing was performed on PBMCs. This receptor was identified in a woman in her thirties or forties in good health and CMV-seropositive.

CDR3 sequence reads: CASSSGQGITGANVLTF. The CDR3 DNA is TGTGCCAGCAGCTCAGGACAGGGAATAACTGGGGCCAACGTCCTGACTTTC. The chain combines TRBV7-2 with TRBJ2-6; 8 positions match TRBD1. After removal of 4 bases from V and 2 bases from J, the junction contained 7 bases not matched to a gene. Looked up from germline, CDR1 is SGHTA and CDR2 is FQGNSA. CDR3 length: 17 residues.